This T cell receptor beta chain emerged from a study of cytomegalovirus exposure and HLA in healthy donors (dated by TCRdb to about 2017). Notes on the research overall: An earlier analysis of several hundred of the donors reported more than 250 Gb of sequence data and 100 million to 130 million unique TCR beta sequences from 150 million to 200 million T cells. Approximately 310 gigabases of sequencing data and 70 million to 95 million unique TCR sequences made up an early release that covered 500 to 700 HLA-typed donors. Among the roughly 400 genotyped donors, about 83% belonged to the genetic ancestry cluster associated with self-reported Caucasian donors. The study was designed to test whether signatures of past pathogen exposure could be identified by cataloging public T cell receptors. The T cell repertoires of 670 or so subjects were profiled by immunosequencing and related to cytomegalovirus serostatus. A separate validation cohort of about 110 different subjects was used in addition to the roughly 620-subject first cohort. To predict cytomegalovirus infection status, the study brought together high-throughput TCR immunosequencing, statistical association of individual TCRs with disease status, and machine learning. A later analysis re-analyzed previously published TCR beta repertoires from about 730 donors and added high-resolution HLA genotyping to study TCR occurrence patterns. Rather than using new phenotypic data, the later analysis identified candidate immune exposures from TCR beta sequences and from how often those sequences occurred across donors. An earlier analysis of some 500 of the donors used high-throughput TCR beta sequencing to judge whether each TCR beta V gene segment behaved as functional or pseudogenic. Alongside the repertoire data, information on donor age, sex, ethnicity and CMV serostatus was compiled. A later genetic analysis used genome-wide SNP genotypes for about 65% of the 666 donors, treating that subset as a discovery cohort. Every discovery cohort repertoire had been produced on one sequencing platform. HLA typing included class I and class II loci at four-digit resolution. Typing coverage varied by locus: roughly 620-640 donors for A, B, C, DRB1 and DQB1; approximately 500 for DQA1; more than 600 for DPA1; approximately 470 for DPB1. Several DR-DQ haplotypes were handled as single units for association and clustering because linkage in the cohort was strong. On average, 235,054 unique TCR beta nucleotide sequences were sequenced per donor among some 430 genotyped donors of the cohort, with roughly 18% of those sequences being non-productive.

Library preparation employed the immunoSEQ multiplex PCR assay. A mixture of 60 forward primers for TCR Vbeta segments and 13 reverse primers for TCR Jbeta segments was used in the multiplex PCR. The CDR3 region of rearranged TCR beta genes was amplified from genomic DNA with a multiplex PCR assay. On the Illumina HiSeq System, the amplified TCR beta libraries were sequenced as 87-base-pair reads. Turning to the authors' computational methods: In a later analysis, roughly 80 million unique TCR beta chains were counted across the 666 repertoires, and about 10 million of these chains were shared by at least two donors. Raw reads were error-corrected and collapsed into unique sequences by a nearest-neighbor algorithm in which closely related sequences were merged to remove PCR and sequencing errors. Alignment of CDR3 sequences to IMGT reference sequences was used to assign V, D and J gene segments. For a sequence to be retained, at least a six-nucleotide match to both a V gene segment and a J gene segment was required. Rearrangements were called productive when the CDR3 lacked stop codons and stayed in frame with V and J; all others were non-productive. CDR3 was defined according to IMGT convention as the region running from the second conserved V-encoded cysteine to the conserved J-encoded phenylalanine. In an earlier analysis of around 570 of the donors, sequences lacking an unambiguous match to a single V gene segment were excluded. An earlier analysis of around 600 of the donors classified V segments as functional when productive rearrangements were above 56.7% and as segregating when the standard deviation between donors was above 5%. To diagnose cytomegalovirus status from the catalog of TCR beta chain sequences, a statistical classification framework was built. In a later analysis, V and J genes were assigned by comparing TCR nucleotide sequences against IMGT/GENE-DB human TR gene sequences. In a later analysis, CDR3 sequences and most-parsimonious VDJ recombination scenarios were assigned using the TCRdist pipeline. In a later analysis, every TCR beta chain was defined by the combination of its CDR3 amino acid sequence and its V-gene family, and reads without a unique V-gene family were dropped. In a later analysis, fewer than 650 highly shared, low-generation-probability nucleotide sequences were removed to address suspected cross-contamination and a sequencing artifact. For each public chain, a later analysis derived a clonal expansion index from normalized ranks of inferred template counts within each repertoire. In a later analysis, generation probabilities were computed using a VDJ recombination model fitted to out-of-frame rearrangements, and the results were checked against IGoR. Hypergeometric tests were used in a later analysis to score TCR-TCR, TCR-HLA and TCR-CMV co-occurrence, with a repertoire-size bias correction applied to the TCR pairs. False discovery rates were estimated in a later analysis by permuting HLA or CMV assignments 20 times. In a later analysis, co-occurring TCRs were grouped using DBSCAN, and TCRdist sequence similarity was added for clustering within HLA-allele-positive subsets. Repertoires with fewer than 30,000 or more than 120,000 public chains were left out of co-occurrence clustering, as were about five repertoires with anomalous nucleotide sharing. Drawn from immuneACCESS, this table holds only the in-frame rearrangements with V and J called that TCRdb kept. Clones are partly lost; checked studies trace under half to an unresolved V gene and leave the rest unexplained. The V and J calls and clone size come from that table; D and trimming were worked out from the DNA. In this sample the table shows some 200,000 clones, around 74% of which occur a single time. Around 3.2% of the sample goes to the ten largest clones.

As for this clone: There is no known antigen for this receptor. No clone much larger than this one lies a single base away; base qualities are absent.

The paper's findings and limits, for the study overall: In a later analysis, several top co-occurrence clusters were reported to appear linked to parvovirus B19, influenza, CMV and Epstein-Barr virus. A group of highly shared sequence variants was considered likely to be a technical artifact of the sequencing pipeline. In a later analysis, TCR association rates were found to vary across HLA loci, with the most associated TCRs seen for DRB1 alleles and the fewest for HLA-C alleles. In an earlier analysis of around 600 of the donors, most TCR beta V segments were observed in productive rearrangements about 87% or about 30% of the time, broadly matching IMGT annotations. Most TCR sequences were observed very rarely across donors, whereas some public TCRs were present in many individuals. According to the authors, the approach could potentially be generalized to other disease states and immunological phenotypes. The classifier was reported to diagnose cytomegalovirus status with high specificity and sensitivity in both the original and validation cohorts. Only TCR beta chains were sequenced in this cohort, and the absence of alpha or paired-chain data limited detectable features. A further reported finding was that TCR beta sequences accurately predicted the HLA-A and HLA-B alleles for most subjects in the first cohort. Some IMGT-functional V segments, including TRBV6-2 and TRBV6-3, could not be distinguished by the 87-base-pair reads and were therefore excluded. Compared with the roughly 600-donor mean, donors in an Asian-associated ancestry cluster had fewer N-insertions in productive TCRs, according to a later genetic analysis. HLA typing was unavailable for some donors at each locus, so association tests used only the typed subset. In a later analysis, HLA-associated TCR beta chains showed more clonal expansion and lower generation probabilities than non-associated chains that were equally common. Presence/absence analyses assumed roughly uniform sequencing depth across donors, an assumption that may not hold. According to a later analysis, most CMV-associated TCR beta chains appeared to be HLA-restricted, and the HLA associations seemed to be driven largely by CMV exposure. For the cohort, immune exposure information was limited to CMV serostatus. An association between a missense DCLRE1C variant and V-gene and J-gene trimming of TCR beta chains was found in a later genetic analysis and replicated in an independent cohort. Correlated functional status among segregating V segments might be attributable to linkage disequilibrium, but an unknown experimental factor could not be ruled out. In vitro tests confirmed that a few of the cytomegalovirus-associated TCR beta chains recognize cytomegalovirus antigens. The study listed 150 to 200 TCR beta chains as associated with cytomegalovirus. Because counts were too low, roughly 16 rarely observed V segments, including chromosome 9 orphons, were left out of the earlier analysis of some 640 of the donors. Strong co-occurrence of HLA alleles, especially DR and DQ, made assigning TCR associations to individual alleles difficult. At a false discovery rate of 0.05, a later analysis linked fewer than 20,000 TCR beta sequences to specific HLA alleles.

The CDR3 holds 15 amino acids from the cysteine to the phenylalanine. The only DNA kept is the CDR3, 45 bases in frame from the first base. In the germline V gene, CDR1 corresponds to SGHTA and CDR2 to FQGNSA. The junction carries 13 bases between V and J, which are trimmed by 3 bases and 4 bases respectively. The cohort comprised 710 or so healthy bone marrow donors. At the time of sampling, all cohort members were nominally healthy, though unrecorded immune exposures were likely present. The donor tested CMV seronegative and was one of the 352 seronegative cohort members. A peripheral blood sample was provided by each donor, and peripheral blood mononuclear cells were used for TCR beta sequencing. Genomic DNA extraction from the blood cell samples was performed with the Qiagen DNeasy Blood Extraction Kit.

The receptor chain draws on TRBV7-2 and TRBJ1-5, with no confidently assigned D gene. Sequences were obtained from PBMCs. This clonotype was obtained from a female donor in good health and CMV-seronegative. The bases read TGTGCCAGCAGCTTTGAAAGGGCGGGTAATCAGCCCCAGCATTTT. Its translation is CASSFERAGNQPQHF.